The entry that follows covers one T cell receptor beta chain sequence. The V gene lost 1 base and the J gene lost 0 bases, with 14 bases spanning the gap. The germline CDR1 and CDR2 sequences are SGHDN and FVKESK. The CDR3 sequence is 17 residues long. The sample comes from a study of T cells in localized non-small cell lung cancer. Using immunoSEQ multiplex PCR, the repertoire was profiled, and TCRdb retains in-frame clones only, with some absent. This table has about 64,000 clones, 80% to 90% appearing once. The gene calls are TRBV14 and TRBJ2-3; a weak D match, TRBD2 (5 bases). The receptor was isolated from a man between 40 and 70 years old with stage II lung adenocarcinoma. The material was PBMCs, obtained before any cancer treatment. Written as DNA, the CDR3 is TGTGCCAGCAGCCAAGGGGAGACTATACTTAGCACAGATACGCAGTATTTT. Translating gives CASSQGETILSTDTQYF.